The TCR beta chain under discussion was sequenced for a study of T-cell reconstitution after alpha-beta-depleted transplantation in children. The CDR3 has 14 amino acids. Germline CDR1 and CDR2: SGHKS and YYEKEE (reference sequence). The ends were cut back, 0 bases at V and 4 bases at J, with 7 bases in the middle. For this clonotype: Its target is unknown.

General study findings and limits: T-cell numbers and diversity one year post-transplant derived largely from freshly generated T cells. Recipient T cells and thymic progenitors that survived were the source of the high TCRbeta diversity seen at day 60 in some patients. Reportedly, only several hundred clones from non-depleted graft cells drove alpha-beta T-cell counts at about two months.

Preparing the TCRbeta library involved the use of unique molecular identifiers. TCRdb passed the PCR reads through MiXCR, listing each CDR3 protein once. The sample yields more than 75,000 distinct CDR3 sequences, more than 20% seen once. The J gene is TRBJ2-2, the V gene TRBV5-5; possibly TRBD2 for D (5 bases). The TCR sequence derives from a boy aged 2 to 10 with acute lymphoblastic leukemia, due to receive a stem cell transplant. Sequencing was performed on PBMCs, taken before TCRalphabeta/CD19-depleted stem cell transplant. CDR3 nucleotide sequence: TGTGCCAGCAGCTTGGCCGCGGGCACCGGGGAGCTGTTTTTT. This encodes CASSLAAGTGELFF.